A selection of T cell receptor beta chains follows, all from one sample in a study of shared clonotypes between healthy human individuals. Only in-frame clones appear in the TCRdb table, and some are missing; sequencing was by immunoSEQ multiplex PCR. The sample holds around 580,000 clones, 98% seen once. Sequencing was carried out using naive CD8+ T cells sorted from blood. The receptor set was obtained from a man aged 25 to 40 in good health. Each CDR3 is given with its conserved first and last residue. Each record gives: V gene, clone size, J gene, D gene, CDR3 protein, CDR3 DNA. A D gene is named only where the DNA matches it firmly. Part of the rows lack a size; the others show once, few, many or a class for expanded clones.

>TRBV6-6|NA|TRBJ2-5|TRBD2
CASSNPLAGVMETQYF
TGTGCCAGCAGCAACCCACTAGCGGGAGTCATGGAGACCCAGTACTTC
>TRBV28|NA|TRBJ2-7|TRBD1
CASRPVDRVYEQYF
TGTGCCAGCAGGCCAGTTGACAGGGTTTACGAGCAGTACTTC
>TRBV7-8|NA|TRBJ2-7|TRBD1
CASSWTGTGGEQYF
TGTGCCAGCAGCTGGACCGGGACAGGAGGCGAGCAGTACTTC
>TRBV6-5|NA|TRBJ1-3|NA
CASSWDLGNTIYF
TGTGCCAGCAGTTGGGACCTTGGAAACACCATATATTTT
>TRBV7-3|NA|TRBJ2-1|NA
CASSLAGSYNEQFF
TGTGCCAGCAGCTTAGCGGGGTCCTACAATGAGCAGTTCTTC
>TRBV13|NA|TRBJ2-1|NA
CASSLDDYNEQFF
TGTGCCAGCAGCTTGGATGACTACAATGAGCAGTTCTTC
>TRBV9|NA|TRBJ2-7|NA
CASSVDGGREQYF
TGTGCCAGCAGCGTAGATGGAGGGCGCGAGCAGTACTTC
>TRBV10-3|NA|TRBJ2-2|NA
CAIRSSVNTGELFF
TGTGCCATCAGGAGTTCAGTGAACACCGGGGAGCTGTTTTTT
>TRBV6-6|once|TRBJ2-2|TRBD1
CASSSGTGDITGELFF
TGTGCCAGCAGTTCAGGAACAGGGGACATCACCGGGGAGCTGTTTTTT
>TRBV4-3|NA|TRBJ2-2|NA
CASSPTGATGELFF
TGCGCCAGCAGCCCTACAGGAGCCACCGGGGAGCTGTTTTTT
>TRBV14|NA|TRBJ2-6|TRBD1
CASSPPRDRGGAGANVLTF
TGTGCCAGCAGCCCCCCCCGCGACAGGGGTGGGGCTGGGGCCAACGTCCTGACTTTC
>TRBV11-2|NA|TRBJ2-5|NA
CASSLLGTQYF
TGTGCCAGCAGCTTATTAGGGACCCAGTACTTC
>TRBV7-8|NA|TRBJ2-7|TRBD2
CASSGSGRADYEQYF
TGTGCCAGCAGCGGAAGCGGGAGGGCCGACTACGAGCAGTACTTC
>TRBV15|NA|TRBJ2-1|NA
CATGFEPSVFGNEQFF
TGTGCCACCGGATTTGAACCTAGCGTCTTCGGGAATGAGCAGTTCTTC
>TRBV9|NA|TRBJ2-1|NA
CASSVVGSGPFSYNEQFF
TGTGCCAGCAGCGTAGTTGGTAGCGGACCGTTCTCCTACAATGAGCAGTTCTTC
>TRBV25-1|NA|TRBJ2-6|NA
CASRWTVSGANVLTF
TGTGCCAGCAGGTGGACAGTCTCTGGGGCCAACGTCCTGACTTTC
>TRBV28|once|TRBJ2-7|NA
CASSLGGVAQYF
TGTGCCAGCAGTTTAGGGGGAGTGGCGCAGTACTTC
>TRBV7-9|NA|TRBJ2-1|NA
CASGELHFF
TGTGCCAGCGGCGAGTTGCATTTCTTC
>TRBV25-1|NA|TRBJ2-7|TRBD2
CASSILAGGVHEQYF
TGTGCCAGCAGCATACTAGCGGGAGGTGTCCACGAGCAGTACTTC
>TRBV7-6|NA|TRBJ2-7|TRBD1
CASSFGQGGTYEQYF
TGTGCCAGCAGCTTCGGACAGGGCGGTACCTACGAGCAGTACTTC
>TRBV28|NA|TRBJ1-5|NA
CASSILLFDQPQHF
TGTGCCAGCAGTATCCTCCTTTTCGATCAGCCCCAGCATTTT
>TRBV2|NA|TRBJ1-5|NA
CASSEVGDSNQPQHF
TGTGCCAGCAGTGAAGTTGGAGATAGCAATCAGCCCCAGCATTTT
>TRBV29-1|NA|TRBJ1-2|TRBD1
CSALPGQGSYGYTF
TGCAGCGCGTTACCGGGACAGGGGAGCTATGGCTACACCTTC
>TRBV5-4|NA|TRBJ2-2|NA
CASSPGLGMNTGELFF
TGTGCCAGCAGCCCGGGACTGGGGATGAACACCGGGGAGCTGTTTTTT
>TRBV4-2|NA|TRBJ2-7|NA
CASSQDHSGPYEQYF
TGTGCCAGCAGCCAAGATCACAGCGGACCCTACGAGCAGTACTTC
>TRBV12-5|once|TRBJ2-7|NA
CASGFPYEQYF
TGTGCTAGTGGTTTCCCCTACGAGCAGTACTTC
>TRBV2|NA|TRBJ1-1|NA
CASAYSPDTLNTEAFF
TGTGCCAGCGCGTACAGTCCGGACACATTGAACACTGAAGCTTTCTTT
>TRBV30|NA|TRBJ2-7|TRBD1
CAWSTGTDYEQYF
TGTGCCTGGAGTACCGGGACAGACTACGAGCAGTACTTC
>TRBV27|NA|TRBJ2-6|NA
CASSPVSGANVLTF
TGTGCCAGCAGCCCCGTCTCTGGGGCCAACGTCCTGACTTTC
>TRBV6-5|NA|TRBJ2-3|TRBD1
CASSPTGAADTQYF
TGTGCCAGCAGCCCGACAGGGGCCGCAGATACGCAGTATTTT
>TRBV7-9|NA|TRBJ2-1|TRBD2
CASSALSGRAYNEQFF
TGTGCCAGCAGTGCCCTTAGCGGGAGGGCATACAATGAGCAGTTCTTC
>TRBV10-3|NA|TRBJ2-2|TRBD1
CAISAAGGDITGELFF
TGTGCCATCAGTGCCGCAGGGGGCGATATCACCGGGGAGCTGTTTTTT
>TRBV28|NA|TRBJ2-3|NA
CASSSRKQTPDTQYF
TGTGCCAGCAGTTCCCGTAAACAGACTCCAGATACGCAGTATTTT
>TRBV5-4|NA|TRBJ1-2|TRBD1
CASSHAGTGYGYTF
TGTGCCAGCAGCCACGCCGGGACAGGTTATGGCTACACCTTC
>TRBV11-2|NA|TRBJ2-7|TRBD2
CASSSWTSGSIYEQYF
TGTGCCAGCAGCTCCTGGACTAGCGGGAGTATTTACGAGCAGTACTTC
>TRBV2|NA|TRBJ2-7|NA
CATSDGSYEQYF
TGTGCCACCTCGGACGGCTCCTACGAGCAGTACTTC
>TRBV5-4|few|TRBJ1-1|NA
CASSLWSAREAFF
TGTGCCAGCAGCTTGTGGTCAGCCCGTGAAGCTTTCTTT
>TRBV4-1|NA|TRBJ1-2|TRBD1
CASSQPTGANYGYTF
TGCGCCAGCAGCCAACCGACAGGGGCTAACTATGGCTACACCTTC